Listed below are T cell receptor beta chains from one sample, sequenced in a study of blood T cells in healthy people across ages. TCRdb re-called the 5' RACE reads through MiXCR, storing one row per CDR3 protein. The sample includes about 570,000 distinct CDR3 sequences, around a quarter seen only once; the top ten take approximately 3.3%. Separately, the same data were catalogued under a study of T cells of mothers and their children.

Sequenced: blood. Receptors were obtained from a boy aged 2 to 10 in good health. CDR3s include the opening cysteine and the closing phenylalanine or tryptophan. Fields, in order: clone size, V gene, D gene, J gene, CDR3 protein, CDR3 DNA. D genes are given only for firm matches. Part of the rows lack a size; the others show once, few, many or a class for expanded clones.

>NA|TRBV9|NA|TRBJ1-1
CASSVQGESAFF
TGTGCCAGCAGCGTCCAGGGTGAGTCGGCTTTCTTT
>NA|TRBV7-2|TRBD2|TRBJ2-7
CASSLRKAGGRSSYEQYF
TGTGCCAGCAGCTTAAGAAAAGCGGGGGGCCGCAGCTCCTACGAGCAGTACTTC
>NA|TRBV9|NA|TRBJ2-5
CASSVGVGETQYF
TGCGCCAGCAGTGTGGGCGTTGGAGAGACCCAGTACTTC
>few|TRBV20-1|NA|TRBJ2-5
CSPQWGRGETQYF
TGCAGTCCCCAATGGGGGCGGGGAGAGACCCAGTACTTC
>few|TRBV7-9|TRBD1|TRBJ1-1
CASSPRDRLNTEAFF
TGTGCCAGCAGCCCGCGGGACAGGTTGAACACTGAAGCTTTCTTT
>few|TRBV11-2|NA|TRBJ2-5
CASSSAGSQTQYF
TGTGCCAGCAGCTCGGCAGGCAGTCAGACCCAGTACTTC
>few|TRBV6-5|NA|TRBJ2-7
CASSYRVRGTYEQYF
TGTGCCAGCAGTTACCGGGTACGGGGAACCTACGAGCAGTACTTC
>NA|TRBV2|NA|TRBJ2-5
CASRWSVKETQYF
TGTGCCAGCAGATGGAGCGTGAAAGAGACCCAGTACTTC
>NA|TRBV6-5|NA|TRBJ2-2
CASSWTPGRSNTGELFF
TGTGCCAGCAGTTGGACGCCGGGACGATCGAACACCGGGGAGCTGTTTTTT
>few|TRBV7-2|TRBD1|TRBJ1-2
CAALELGQGSNYGYTF
TGTGCGGCCTTAGAGCTGGGACAGGGGTCCAACTATGGCTACACCTTC
>NA|TRBV4-3|NA|TRBJ1-5
CASSPFEGKRASQPQHF
TGCGCCAGCAGCCCTTTCGAGGGGAAGCGTGCGAGTCAGCCCCAGCATTTT
>NA|TRBV15|NA|TRBJ2-3
CATGRDRVGVTDTQYF
TGTGCCACCGGCAGAGATCGAGTTGGCGTCACAGATACGCAGTATTTT
>NA|TRBV20-1|NA|TRBJ2-5
CSALGGLEQETQYF
TGCAGTGCCCTGGGAGGCCTAGAACAAGAGACCCAGTACTTC
>NA|TRBV6-6|NA|TRBJ1-1
CASTMGRQNTEAFF
TGTGCCAGCACAATGGGACGCCAGAACACTGAAGCTTTCTTT
>NA|TRBV12-5|NA|TRBJ1-1
CASGVTGHMNTEAFF
TGTGCTAGTGGTGTGACGGGACATATGAACACTGAAGCTTTCTTT
>few|TRBV10-2|TRBD1|TRBJ2-7
CASSDETGGYEQYF
TGCGCCAGCAGTGACGAGACAGGGGGATACGAGCAGTACTTC
>few|TRBV4-2|TRBD1|TRBJ2-3
CASSHDREDTQYF
TGTGCCAGCAGCCACGACAGGGAAGATACGCAGTATTTT
>NA|TRBV5-1|NA|TRBJ2-7
CASSLEGGSYEQHF
TGCGCCAGCAGCTTGGAGGGCGGTTCCTACGAGCAGCACTTC
>few|TRBV10-3|NA|TRBJ2-2
CAISESKENTGELFF
TGTGCCATCAGTGAGTCGAAGGAAAACACCGGGGAGCTGTTTTTT
>NA|TRBV6-5|TRBD2|TRBJ2-1
CASTRLAGYNEQFF
TGTGCCAGCACTCGACTAGCGGGTTACAATGAGCAGTTCTTC
>few|TRBV5-1|TRBD2|TRBJ2-7
CASSLLTSGSSYEQYF
TGCGCCAGCAGCTTGTTGACTAGCGGGAGCTCCTACGAGCAGTACTTC
>few|TRBV20-1|NA|TRBJ2-3
CSARERTFGDTQYF
TGCAGTGCTAGAGAAAGGACATTTGGAGATACGCAGTATTTT
>NA|TRBV28|NA|TRBJ1-1
CAGSSMWRKPGEAFF
TGTGCCGGCAGTTCCATGTGGAGGAAGCCGGGTGAAGCTTTCTTT